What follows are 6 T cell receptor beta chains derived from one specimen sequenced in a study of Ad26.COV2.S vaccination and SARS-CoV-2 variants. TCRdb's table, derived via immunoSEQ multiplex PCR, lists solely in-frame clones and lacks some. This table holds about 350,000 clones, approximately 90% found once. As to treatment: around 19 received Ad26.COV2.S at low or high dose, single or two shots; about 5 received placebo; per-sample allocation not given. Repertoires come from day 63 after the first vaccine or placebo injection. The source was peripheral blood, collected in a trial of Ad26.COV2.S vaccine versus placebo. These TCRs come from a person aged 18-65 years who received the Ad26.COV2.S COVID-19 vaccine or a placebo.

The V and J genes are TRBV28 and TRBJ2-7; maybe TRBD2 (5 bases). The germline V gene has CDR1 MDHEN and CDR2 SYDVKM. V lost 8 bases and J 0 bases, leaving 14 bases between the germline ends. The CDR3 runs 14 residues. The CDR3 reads CASGPPADSYEQYF. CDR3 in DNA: TGTGCCAGCGGCCCCCCAGCGGACTCCTACGAGCAGTACTTC.

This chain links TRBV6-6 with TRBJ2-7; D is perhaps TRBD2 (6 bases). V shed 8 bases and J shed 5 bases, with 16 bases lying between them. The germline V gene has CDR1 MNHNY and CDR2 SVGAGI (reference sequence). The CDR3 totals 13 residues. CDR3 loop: CASGGRELDEQYF. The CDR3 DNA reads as TGTGCCAGCGGAGGACGGGAGCTCGACGAGCAGTACTTC.

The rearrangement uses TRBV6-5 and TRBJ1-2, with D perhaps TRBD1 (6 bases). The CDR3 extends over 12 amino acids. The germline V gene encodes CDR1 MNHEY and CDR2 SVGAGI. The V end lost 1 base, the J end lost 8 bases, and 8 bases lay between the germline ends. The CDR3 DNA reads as TGTGCCAGCAGTTACTATGGGGGCGGCTACACCTTC. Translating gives CASSYYGGGYTF.

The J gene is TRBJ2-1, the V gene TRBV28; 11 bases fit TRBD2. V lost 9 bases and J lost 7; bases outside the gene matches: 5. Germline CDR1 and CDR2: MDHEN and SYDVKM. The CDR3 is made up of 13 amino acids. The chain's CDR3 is CASIAGGRNEQFF. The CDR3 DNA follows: TGTGCCAGTATAGCGGGAGGGAGGAATGAGCAGTTCTTC.

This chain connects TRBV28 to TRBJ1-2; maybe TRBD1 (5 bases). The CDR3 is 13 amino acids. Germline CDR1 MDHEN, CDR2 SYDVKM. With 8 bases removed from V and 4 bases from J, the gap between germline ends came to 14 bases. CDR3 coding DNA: TGTGCCAGCCGGGGGGACGTCGTCTATGGCTACACCTTC. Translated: CASRGDVVYGYTF.

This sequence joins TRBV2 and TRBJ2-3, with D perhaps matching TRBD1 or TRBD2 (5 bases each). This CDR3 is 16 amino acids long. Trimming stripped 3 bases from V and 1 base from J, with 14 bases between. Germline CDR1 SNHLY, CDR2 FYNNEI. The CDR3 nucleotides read TGTGCCAGCAGTGAGGGATGGGGGTTTGGCACAGATACGCAGTATTTT. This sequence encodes CASSEGWGFGTDTQYF.